What follows are 27 T cell receptor beta chains derived from one specimen sequenced in a study of blood T cell repertoires in COVID-19. The repertoire was sequenced with immunoSEQ multiplex PCR; TCRdb's copy has only in-frame clones and lacks some. The sample yields about 260,000 clones, approximately 79% seen once. The specimen was PBMCs or T cells enriched from blood (not recorded which). Every receptor here comes from a man aged 25 to 45 with acute COVID-19.

The CDR3, as DNA: TGTGCCAGCTCAGAGGCCCGCATTAATCAGCCCCAGCATTTT. This encodes CASSEARINQPQHF. This chain connects TRBV18 to TRBJ1-5; D unresolved. CDR1 is KGHSH and CDR2 is LQKENI in the germline V gene. This CDR3 contains 14 residues. Trimming pared 5 bases from V and 4 bases from J, leaving 12 bases between. The variable domain in full, with the rest retrieved from reference TRBV18 and TRBJ1-5, is NAGVMQNPRHLVRRRGQEARLRCSPMKGHSHVYWYRQLPEEGLKFMVYLQKENIIDESGMPKERFSAEFPKEGPSILRIQQVVRGDSAAYFCASSEARINQPQHFGDGTRLSIL.

The chain carries TRBV6-1 and TRBJ2-3; 12 nucleotides agree with TRBD2. The CDR3 extends over 17 amino acids. The trim removed 4 bases at V and 6 bases at J, leaving 11 bases unmatched. In germline, CDR1 is MNHNS, CDR2 SASEGT. The CDR3 region has the DNA TGTGCCAGCAGTGGGTCACGGACTAGCGGGGTGAGGGATACGCAGTATTTT. This translates into CASSGSRTSGVRDTQYF.

The chain is built from TRBV19 and TRBJ2-1, with D possibly TRBD1 on 5 matching bases. Trimming removed 5 bases at V and 4 bases at J, with 9 bases between. Germline V gene data show CDR1 as LNHDA and CDR2 as SQIVND (reference sequence). CDR3 length equals 13 residues. The CDR3 loop reads CASSADSYNEQFF. In nucleotides, the CDR3 is TGTGCCAGTAGTGCTGACAGTTACAATGAGCAGTTCTTC.

V gene TRBV12-3 or TRBV12-4 combines with J gene TRBJ2-5; D possibly corresponds to TRBD2 (5 bases). The CDR3 consists of 13 residues. V gave up 3 bases and J gave up 5 bases, with 10 bases separating them. CDR3 nucleotides: TGTGCCAGCAGTTTCGGGGTTCCGGAGACCCAGTACTTC. This codes for CASSFGVPETQYF.

CDR3 loop: CASSSDYSPSNEQFF. Written as DNA, the CDR3 is TGTGCCAGCAGCTCGGACTATTCGCCATCCAATGAGCAGTTCTTC. V and J are TRBV7-2 and TRBJ2-1, with D perhaps matching TRBD2 (6 bases). V was clipped by 4 bases and J by 6 bases, with 16 bases between them. The CDR3 has 15 amino acids. The germline gives CDR1 SGHTA, CDR2 FQGNSA. Together with reference TRBV7-2 and TRBJ2-1, the CDR3 gives the full variable domain: GAGVSQSPSNKVTEKGKDVELRCDPISGHTALYWYRQSLGQGLEFLIYFQGNSAPDKSGLPSDRFSAERTGGSVSTLTIQRTQQEDSAVYLCASSSDYSPSNEQFFGPGTRLTVL.

This rearrangement joins TRBV5-5 to TRBJ2-7; 7 bases line up with TRBD2. The length of the CDR3 is 13 residues. Losses at the gene ends were 0 bases for V and 7 bases for J; bases not matched to a gene: 4. The V gene's germline CDR1 is SGHKS and CDR2 YYEKEE (reference sequence). This chain's CDR3 is CASSLVASGEQYV. Written as DNA, the CDR3 is TGTGCCAGCAGCTTGGTGGCTAGCGGTGAGCAGTACGTC.

This chain joins TRBV29-1 and TRBJ2-7; D is unclear. V was shortened by 7 bases and J by 6 bases, with 10 bases between the two germline ends. The CDR3 has 10 residues. Germline V gene lookup returns CDR1 SQVTM and CDR2 ANQGSEA. CDR3 sequence reads: CSAPSGEQYV. The CDR3 DNA reads as TGCAGCGCCCCCTCAGGCGAGCAGTACGTC.

The chain combines TRBV5-1 with TRBJ2-3; possible D gene TRBD1, 5 bases. Germline V gene lookup returns CDR1 SGHRS and CDR2 YFSETQ. The V end was cut by 4 bases, the J end by 1 base, with 7 bases between. CDR3 length: 13 amino acids. CDR3 residues: CASSLGGTDTQYF. CDR3 DNA sequence: TGCGCCAGCAGCCTAGGGGGCACAGATACGCAGTATTTT.

The chain links TRBV6-6 to TRBJ2-7, with 7 bases lining up with TRBD1. The junction had 7 bases not matched to a gene; V was cut back by 4 bases and J by 4 bases. The CDR3 consists of 14 residues. Germline CDR1 reads MNHNY; CDR2 reads SVGAGI (reference sequence). The CDR3 DNA reads as TGTGCCAGCAGTTCAACAGGGGCAGGGTACGAGCAGTACGTC. Protein product: CASSSTGAGYEQYV.

V is TRBV5-4 and J is TRBJ2-5; a weak D match, TRBD2 (6 bases). The CDR3 length is 18 residues. Looked up from germline, CDR1 is SGHNT and CDR2 is YYREEE (reference sequence). V lost 0 bases, J lost 1 base, and 19 bases lay in between. CDR3 in DNA: TGTGCCAGCAGCTTGGCCGTTAGTGGGGCGCGGGGCCAAGAGACCCAGTACTTC. It yields the protein CASSLAVSGARGQETQYF.

The chain carries TRBV14 and TRBJ2-3; D unresolved. This CDR3 has 14 amino acids. The V gene's germline CDR1 is SGHDN and CDR2 FVKESK. V was pared by 3 bases and J by 4 bases, with 11 bases between. The CDR3 sequence is CASSHLPPADTQYF. DNA of the CDR3: TGTGCCAGCAGCCACCTCCCCCCAGCAGATACGCAGTATTTT. Drawing the rest from reference TRBV14 and TRBJ2-3, the complete variable domain is EAGVTQFPSHSVIEKGQTVTLRCDPISGHDNLYWYRRVMGKEIKFLLHFVKESKQDESGMPNNRFLAERTGGTYSTLKVQPAELEDSGVYFCASSHLPPADTQYFGPGTRLTVL.

The V gene is TRBV28, the J gene TRBJ2-1; D not resolved. The CDR3 totals 12 residues. Per the germline V gene, CDR1 is MDHEN and CDR2 is SYDVKM. V was clipped by 10 bases and J by 5 bases, with 12 bases between them. CDR3 in amino acids: CATKSAHNEQFF. In DNA form, the CDR3 reads TGTGCCACCAAAAGCGCCCACAATGAGCAGTTCTTC.

The rearrangement joins TRBV7-9 to TRBJ2-3; D remains ambiguous. Germline CDR1 is SEHNR and CDR2 is FQNEAQ (reference sequence). The ends were cut back, 3 bases at V and 0 bases at J, with 7 bases in the middle. The CDR3 has 14 amino acids. CDR3 amino acids: CASSLVTSTDTQYF. The CDR3 nucleotides are TGTGCCAGCAGCTTGGTCACTAGCACAGATACGCAGTATTTT.

The chain employs TRBV6-5 and TRBJ1-2, with a weak D call TRBD1 (5 bases). The germline V gene encodes CDR1 MNHEY and CDR2 SVGAGI. This CDR3 contains 14 residues. V was clipped by 8 bases and J by 1 base, with 14 bases between them. The CDR3 DNA is TGTGCCAGCCACCCTGTCGGGGGTAACTATGGCTACACCTTC. Residues: CASHPVGGNYGYTF.

The chain uses TRBV6-2 or TRBV6-3 and TRBJ2-5; 8 nucleotides line up with TRBD2. Germline CDR1 reads MNHEY; CDR2 reads SVGEGT. Unmatched junction bases numbered 10, after V lost 5 bases and J lost 2 bases. This CDR3 is 16 amino acids long. For the CDR3, the DNA is TGTGCCAGCAGTCCCCTTGTAGCGGGGCCACAAGAGACCCAGTACTTC. This sequence encodes CASSPLVAGPQETQYF.

In this sample, this clone turned up once. The rearrangement links TRBV30 to TRBJ2-7, with a weak D call TRBD1 (5 bases). V was cut by 8 bases and J by 3 bases, with 17 bases left in between. The V gene's germline CDR1 is GTSNPN and CDR2 SVGIG (reference sequence). This CDR3 is 13 amino acids long. Here the CDR3 reads CAGQVSGIYEQYV. The CDR3 bases are TGTGCCGGCCAGGTGTCAGGGATCTACGAGCAGTACGTC.

V usage is TRBV28 and J usage is TRBJ1-5; 10 nucleotides agree with TRBD1. V trimming: 4 bases; J trimming: 4 bases; junction bases outside the gene matches: 4. CDR1 MDHEN and CDR2 SYDVKM come from the germline V gene. The CDR3 length is 15 residues. The CDR3 spells CASSSPGQGNQPQHF. CDR3 bases: TGTGCCAGCAGTTCTCCGGGACAGGGGAATCAGCCCCAGCATTTT.

The rearrangement joins TRBV7-8 to TRBJ1-5, with 9 nucleotides matching TRBD1. There are 16 residues in the CDR3. Losses at the gene ends were 5 bases for V and 4 bases for J; bases not matched to a gene: 9. Looked up from germline, CDR1 is SGHVS and CDR2 is FQNEAQ. The CDR3 spells CASSKQGQGRNQPQHF. CDR3 coding DNA: TGTGCCAGCAGCAAACAGGGACAGGGCAGGAATCAGCCCCAGCATTTT.

Of note for this clone: Sequence at one end of the junction differs from germline and may be a read error. The chain employs TRBV5-1 and TRBJ2-5; the D is unclear. The CDR3 length is 13 residues. Germline V gene sequence: CDR1 SGHRS, CDR2 YFSETQ. In DNA, the CDR3 is TGTGCCAGCAGCCCTTCCCCTTCGGAGACCCAGTACTTC. Amino acids: CASSPSPSETQYF.

This clone was seen a handful of times. The CDR3 protein is CASSDLLAGGTDTQYF. The CDR3 DNA is TGTGCCAGCAGTGATCTGCTAGCGGGGGGCACAGATACGCAGTATTTT. This chain links TRBV6-1 with TRBJ2-3; TRBD2 matches 10 bases. There are 16 residues in the CDR3. Per the germline V gene, CDR1 is MNHNS and CDR2 is SASEGT. V shed 3 bases and J 1 base; nucleotides not matched to a gene: 4.

The chain uses TRBV7-8 and TRBJ2-1; 9 bases line up with TRBD2. CDR3 length: 17 amino acids. With V trimmed by 5 bases and J by 6 bases, 14 bases remained unmatched. Germline loops: CDR1 SGHVS, CDR2 FQNEAQ. Here the CDR3 DNA reads TGTGCCAGCAGCACCCCGGCTAGCGGGACCCCGGGCAATGAGCAGTTCTTC. Amino acids: CASSTPASGTPGNEQFF.

V gene TRBV14 combines with J gene TRBJ2-2; tentative D call: TRBD2 (6 bases). From germline, CDR1 is SGHDN and CDR2 FVKESK. Trimming pared 4 bases from V and 5 bases from J, leaving 23 bases between. The CDR3 length is 18 residues. The CDR3 region is CASSRAGVRLGSTGELFF. CDR3 coding DNA: TGTGCCAGCAGCCGGGCCGGGGTTCGACTAGGATCAACCGGGGAGCTGTTTTTT.

The chain is built from TRBV28 and TRBJ2-5; 10 bases are a match to TRBD2. V shed 11 bases, J shed 4 bases, and the junction held 7 bases outside the gene matches. Germline CDR1 and CDR2: MDHEN and SYDVKM. This CDR3 is 13 amino acids long. This CDR3 is CAGRTSGLETQYF. As DNA, the CDR3 is TGTGCCGGCCGGACTAGCGGACTAGAGACCCAGTACTTC. Full variable domain (remainder filled in from reference TRBV28 and TRBJ2-5): DVKVTQSSRYLVKRTGEKVFLECVQDMDHENMFWYRQDPGLGLRLIYFSYDVKMKEKGDIPEGYSVSREKKERFSLILESASTNQTSMYLCAGRTSGLETQYFGPGTRLLVL.

The V gene is TRBV2, the J gene TRBJ2-5, with 9 bases matching TRBD2. V shed 3 bases and J 4 bases; nucleotides not matched to a gene: 6. The CDR3 is made up of 15 amino acids. Germline V gene lookup returns CDR1 SNHLY and CDR2 FYNNEI. CDR3: CASSDAGGPGETQYF. The CDR3, as DNA: TGTGCCAGCAGTGACGCGGGAGGGCCGGGAGAGACCCAGTACTTC. Full variable domain (remainder filled in from reference TRBV2 and TRBJ2-5): EPEVTQTPSHQVTQMGQEVILRCVPISNHLYFYWYRQILGQKVEFLVSFYNNEISEKSEIFDDQFSVERPDGSNFTLKIRSTKLEDSAMYFCASSDAGGPGETQYFGPGTRLLVL.

As regards this clone: This CDR3 is missing its conserved last phenylalanine or tryptophan, likely due to a read error. The DNA is omitted, as the CDR3 cannot be located on it reliably, and the CDR3 follows TCRdb's listing. CDR3: CASSQDRPEPEAI. The J gene is TRBJ2-7, the V gene TRBV3-1 (or the pseudogene TRBV3-2); TRBD2 reflects the table's D call only, with no check against the DNA. With termini counted, the CDR3 has 13 amino acids. Germline CDR1 reads LGHDT; CDR2 reads YNNKEL (reference sequence).

This clone was detected once. The V gene is TRBV4-2, the J gene TRBJ1-4; the match to TRBD1 covers 7 bases. From germline, CDR1 is LGHNA and CDR2 YNFKEQ. Trimming removed 0 bases from V and 7 bases from J; junction bases left unmatched: 5. CDR3 length equals 15 residues. The CDR3 region is CASSQETGRVEKLFF. As DNA, the CDR3 is TGTGCCAGCAGCCAAGAGACAGGGCGGGTTGAAAAACTGTTTTTT.

The chain is built from TRBV3-1 (or the pseudogene TRBV3-2) and TRBJ1-2; the D gene is possibly TRBD1 (5 bases). The CDR3 is 14 amino acids. From germline, CDR1 is LGHDT and CDR2 YNNKEL (reference sequence). Trimming removed 2 bases from V and 4 bases from J, with 11 bases in between. The CDR3 loop reads CASSQYRTPYGYTF. The CDR3 coding sequence is TGTGCCAGCAGCCAATACAGGACCCCCTATGGCTACACCTTC.